This is a list of T cell receptor beta chains from one sample in a study of blood T cells in healthy people across ages. Using its own MiXCR run on the 5' RACE reads, TCRdb lists one record per CDR3 protein. This sample has about 970,000 distinct CDR3 sequences, with roughly half found just once. Sample: blood. These receptors all come from a woman in her sixties in good health. Both conserved end residues are part of each CDR3. D genes are given only for firm matches.

d_gene	v_gene	len	j_gene	CDR3aa
.	TRBV2	15	TRBJ1-2	CASSEGLLGGYGYTF
.	TRBV6-1	13	TRBJ2-5	CASSEASRTRQYF
TRBD2	TRBV12-3/TRBV12-4	12	TRBJ2-7	CASSGGGNEQYF
TRBD2	TRBV7-2	15	TRBJ2-2	CASRLLAGHTGELFF
TRBD2	TRBV20-1	14	TRBJ2-5	CSASDNGRAETQYF
.	TRBV12-3/TRBV12-4	15	TRBJ2-5	CASSFVGRSGETQYF
.	TRBV20-1	12	TRBJ2-1	CSAIRTPNEQFF
TRBD1	TRBV10-3	15	TRBJ2-3	CAIQDGTGGTDTQYF
.	TRBV5-1	14	TRBJ2-3	CASSGQPNTDTQYF
.	TRBV9	14	TRBJ2-4	CASSVGPAQNIQYF
.	TRBV20-1	15	TRBJ1-5	CSARGRLGENQPQHF
.	TRBV7-9	16	TRBJ2-3	CASSLAQGISTDTQYF
.	TRBV6-5	14	TRBJ2-7	CASTRAPDTYEQYF